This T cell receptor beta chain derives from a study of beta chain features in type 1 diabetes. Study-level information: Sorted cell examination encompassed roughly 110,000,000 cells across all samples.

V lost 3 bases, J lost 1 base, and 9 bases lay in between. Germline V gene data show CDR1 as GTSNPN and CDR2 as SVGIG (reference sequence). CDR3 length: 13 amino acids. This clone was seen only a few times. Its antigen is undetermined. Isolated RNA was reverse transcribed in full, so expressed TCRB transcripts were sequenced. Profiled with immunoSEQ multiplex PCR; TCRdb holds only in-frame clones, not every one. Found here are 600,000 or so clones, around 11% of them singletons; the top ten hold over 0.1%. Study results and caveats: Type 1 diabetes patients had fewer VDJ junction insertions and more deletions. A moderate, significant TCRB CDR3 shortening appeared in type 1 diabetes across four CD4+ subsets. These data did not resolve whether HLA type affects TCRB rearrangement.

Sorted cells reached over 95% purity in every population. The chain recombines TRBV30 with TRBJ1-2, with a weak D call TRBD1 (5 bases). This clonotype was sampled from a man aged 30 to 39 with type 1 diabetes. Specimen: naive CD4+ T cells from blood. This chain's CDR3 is CAWRLDSNYGYTF. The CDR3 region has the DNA TGTGCCTGGAGATTAGACAGTAACTATGGCTACACCTTC.